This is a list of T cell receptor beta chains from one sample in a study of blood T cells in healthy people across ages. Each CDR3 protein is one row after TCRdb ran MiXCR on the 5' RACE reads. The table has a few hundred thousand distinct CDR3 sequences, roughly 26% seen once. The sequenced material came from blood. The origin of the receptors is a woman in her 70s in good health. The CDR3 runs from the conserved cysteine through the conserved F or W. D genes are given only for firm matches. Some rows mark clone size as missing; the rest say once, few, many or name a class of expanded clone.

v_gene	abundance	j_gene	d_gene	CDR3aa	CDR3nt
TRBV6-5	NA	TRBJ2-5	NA	CASSPKVGEQYF	TGTGCCAGCAGCCCTAAGGTAGGGGAGCAGTACTTC
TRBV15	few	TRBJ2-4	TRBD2	CATSRVATATTSGRAYIQYF	TGTGCCACCAGCAGAGTCGCCACGGCAACGACTAGCGGGAGGGCCTACATTCAGTACTTC
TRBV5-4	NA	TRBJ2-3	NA	CASSQRGSTDTQYF	TGTGCCAGCAGCCAAAGGGGGAGTACAGATACGCAGTATTTT
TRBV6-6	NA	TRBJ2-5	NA	CASGTIEGQYF	TGTGCCAGTGGGACGATCGAAGGGCAGTACTTC
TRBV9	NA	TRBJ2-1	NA	CASSPAWTLNEQFF	TGTGCCAGCAGCCCCGCCTGGACTCTCAATGAGCAGTTCTTC
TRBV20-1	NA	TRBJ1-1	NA	CSAPPGGAAEAFF	TGCAGTGCCCCACCCGGGGGGGCAGCAGAAGCTTTCTTT
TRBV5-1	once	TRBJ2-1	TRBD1	CAGSSLDRGGKEEQFF	TGCGCCGGCAGCTCTTTAGACAGGGGAGGAAAAGAAGAGCAGTTCTTC
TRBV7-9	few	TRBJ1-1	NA	CASRMNTEAFF	TGTGCCAGCAGAATGAACACTGAAGCTTTCTTT
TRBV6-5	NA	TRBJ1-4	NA	CAGSYGGGSNEKLFF	TGTGCCGGCAGTTACGGGGGGGGATCAAATGAAAAACTGTTTTTT
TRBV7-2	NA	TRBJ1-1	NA	CASSLDGGARAEAFF	TGTGCCAGCAGCTTAGACGGAGGGGCGAGGGCTGAAGCTTTCTTT
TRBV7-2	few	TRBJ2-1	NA	CASSLMRDYNEQFF	TGTGCCAGCAGCTTAATGCGGGACTACAATGAGCAGTTCTTC
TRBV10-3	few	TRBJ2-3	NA	CASLDQPSIDTQYF	TGTGCCTCCCTGGACCAGCCTAGTATAGATACGCAGTATTTT
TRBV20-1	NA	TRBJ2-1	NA	CSAKSGARYNEQFF	TGCAGTGCCAAATCAGGGGCCCGATACAATGAGCAGTTCTTC
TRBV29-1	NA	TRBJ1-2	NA	CSVEDLGNGYTF	TGCAGCGTTGAGGACCTGGGGAATGGCTACACCTTC
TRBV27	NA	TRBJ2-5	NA	CASSPSATRERYGEQYF	TGTGCCAGCAGTCCCTCTGCGACTAGGGAGAGGTATGGGGAGCAGTACTTC
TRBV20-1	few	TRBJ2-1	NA	CSAHLRGGSYNEQFF	TGCAGTGCTCATCTACGGGGTGGGTCCTACAATGAGCAGTTCTTC
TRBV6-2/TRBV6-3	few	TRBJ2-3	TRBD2	CATEGREDLTDTQYF	TGTGCCACCGAAGGGCGGGAGGATCTCACAGATACGCAGTATTTT
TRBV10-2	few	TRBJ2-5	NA	CATGHQETQYF	TGCGCCACGGGTCACCAAGAGACCCAGTACTTC
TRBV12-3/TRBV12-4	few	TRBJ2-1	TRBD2	CASTLSGTHSYNEQFF	TGTGCCAGCACCCTTAGCGGGACCCACTCCTACAATGAGCAGTTCTTC
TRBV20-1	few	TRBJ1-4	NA	CSASHGSWDEKLFF	TGCAGTGCTAGCCACGGGTCTTGGGATGAAAAACTGTTTTTT
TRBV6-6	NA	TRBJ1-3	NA	CASMARGGNTIYF	TGTGCCAGCATGGCCAGGGGCGGAAACACCATATATTTT
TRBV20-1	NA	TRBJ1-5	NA	CSVGGGQGRSNQPQHF	TGCAGTGTAGGAGGGGGTCAAGGGAGGAGCAATCAGCCCCAGCATTTT
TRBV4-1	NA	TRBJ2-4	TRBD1	CASSEIGTGTAKNIQYF	TGCGCCAGCAGCGAAATAGGGACAGGAACAGCCAAAAACATTCAGTACTTC
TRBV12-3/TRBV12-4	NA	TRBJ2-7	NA	CASKPRPTYEQYF	TGTGCCAGCAAGCCTAGGCCCACCTACGAGCAGTACTTC
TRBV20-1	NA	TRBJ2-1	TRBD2	CSASQISSGSFFSF	TGCAGTGCTAGCCAGATTTCTAGCGGGAGTTTCTTTAGCTTC
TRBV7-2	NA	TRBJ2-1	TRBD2	CASRQGLADNEQFF	TGTGCCAGCAGACAGGGACTAGCGGACAATGAGCAGTTCTTC
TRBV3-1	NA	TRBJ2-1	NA	CASSQSRGNEQFF	TGTGCCAGCAGCCAAAGCCGAGGGAATGAGCAGTTCTTC
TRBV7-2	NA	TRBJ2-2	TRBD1	CASSYKQGAGTGELFF	TGTGCCAGCAGCTACAAACAGGGGGCGGGGACCGGGGAGCTGTTTTTT
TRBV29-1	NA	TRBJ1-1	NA	CSGRRGNEAFF	TGCAGCGGGCGAAGGGGCAACGAAGCTTTCTTT
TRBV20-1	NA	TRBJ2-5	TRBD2	CSARAQTSYEETQYF	TGCAGTGCTAGAGCCCAGACTAGCTATGAAGAGACCCAGTACTTC
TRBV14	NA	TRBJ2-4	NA	CASSQDYQGKVVAKNIQYF	TGTGCCAGCAGCCAAGATTATCAGGGGAAAGTGGTAGCCAAAAACATTCAGTACTTC
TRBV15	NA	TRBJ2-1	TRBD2	CATSSGQGLAGIHNEQFF	TGTGCCACCAGCAGCGGTCAGGGGTTAGCGGGGATCCACAATGAGCAGTTCTTC
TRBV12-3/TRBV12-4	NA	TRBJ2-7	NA	CASSSDPSYEQYF	TGTGCCAGCAGTAGCGACCCCTCCTACGAGCAGTACTTC
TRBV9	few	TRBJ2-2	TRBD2	CASSVGLAGATGELFF	TGTGCCAGCAGCGTAGGACTAGCGGGAGCCACCGGGGAGCTGTTTTTT
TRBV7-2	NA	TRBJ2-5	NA	CASSFGTPQLLAQYF	TGTGCCAGCAGCTTCGGGACACCGCAACTTTTGGCCCAGTACTTC
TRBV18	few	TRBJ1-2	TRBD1	CASSPSTGDYGYTF	TGTGCCAGCTCACCGTCCACAGGGGACTATGGCTACACCTTC
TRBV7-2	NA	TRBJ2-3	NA	CASSSKSGSTDTQYF	TGTGCCAGCAGCTCGAAAAGCGGGAGCACAGATACGCAGTATTTT
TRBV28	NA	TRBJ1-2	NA	CASSPQGLSNYGYTF	TGTGCCAGCAGCCCCCAGGGGCTTTCTAACTATGGCTACACCTTC
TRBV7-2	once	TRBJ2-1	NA	CASSLVAQTYNEQFF	TGTGCCAGCAGCTTAGTCGCACAGACCTACAATGAGCAGTTCTTC
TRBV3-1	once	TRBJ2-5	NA	CASSQEMKTQYF	TGTGCCAGCAGCCAAGAAATGAAGACCCAGTACTTC
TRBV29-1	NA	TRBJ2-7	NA	CSVGGVGEQYF	TGCAGCGTTGGAGGGGTCGGCGAGCAGTACTTC
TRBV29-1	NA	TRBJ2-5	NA	CSVEGQETQYF	TGCAGCGTTGAGGGACAAGAGACCCAGTACTTC
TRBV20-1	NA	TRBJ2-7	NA	CSARDLLGNDEQYF	TGCAGTGCTAGAGATCTCCTCGGGAACGACGAGCAGTACTTC
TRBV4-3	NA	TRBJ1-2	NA	CASSNPFTELNYGYTF	TGCGCCAGCAGTAATCCATTTACAGAGTTAAACTATGGCTACACCTTC
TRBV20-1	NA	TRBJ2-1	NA	CSARGIQGRPPSSYNEQFF	TGCAGTGCTAGAGGCATACAGGGGAGGCCACCGAGCTCCTACAATGAGCAGTTCTTC
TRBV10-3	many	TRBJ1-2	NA	CAIRETAANYGYTF	TGTGCCATCAGGGAGACAGCAGCTAACTATGGCTACACCTTC
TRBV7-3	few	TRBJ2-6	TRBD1	CASSFGTVTSGANVLTF	TGTGCCAGCAGCTTTGGGACAGTTACCTCTGGGGCCAACGTCCTGACTTTC